One T cell receptor beta chain is described in this entry. No antigen is known for it. The record has no base qualities; no much larger clone is one base away. The library was generated by the immunoSEQ multiplex PCR assay. For the multiplex PCR, a mixture combining 60 forward primers for TCR Vbeta segments and 13 reverse primers for TCR Jbeta segments was used. A multiplex PCR assay on genomic DNA amplified the CDR3 region of rearranged TCR beta genes. Amplified TCR beta libraries were sequenced as 87-base-pair reads on the Illumina HiSeq System. Per the source publication's procedure: A later analysis counted some 74 million unique TCR beta chains across the 650 to 700 repertoires, and around 9.9 million of these chains were shared by at least two donors. Raw reads were error-corrected and collapsed into unique sequences by a nearest-neighbor algorithm in which closely related sequences were merged to remove PCR and sequencing errors. V, D and J gene segments were assigned by aligning CDR3 sequences to IMGT reference sequences. For a sequence to be retained, a match of at least six nucleotides was required to both a V gene segment and a J gene segment. A rearrangement was called productive if the CDR3 had no stop codons and remained in frame with V and J, and every other rearrangement was called non-productive. CDR3 was defined by IMGT convention, running from the second conserved V-encoded cysteine to the conserved J-encoded phenylalanine. Sequences without an unambiguous match to a single V gene segment were excluded from the earlier analysis of about 630 of the donors. An earlier analysis of some 610 of the donors called V segments functional above 56.7% productive rearrangements and segregating when the between-donor standard deviation exceeded 5%. A statistical classification framework was built to diagnose cytomegalovirus status from the catalog of TCR beta chain sequences. A later analysis assigned V and J genes by comparing TCR nucleotide sequences with IMGT/GENE-DB human TR gene sequences. The TCRdist pipeline was used in a later analysis to assign CDR3 sequences and most-parsimonious VDJ recombination scenarios. A later analysis defined each TCR beta chain by its CDR3 amino acid sequence plus V-gene family, and excluded reads lacking a unique V-gene family. In a later analysis, approximately 590 highly shared, low-generation-probability nucleotide sequences were removed to address suspected cross-contamination and a sequencing artifact. In a later analysis, a clonal expansion index was calculated for each public chain from normalized within-repertoire ranks of inferred template counts. A later analysis computed generation probabilities with a VDJ recombination model fitted to out-of-frame rearrangements, and checked the results against IGoR. A later analysis scored TCR-TCR, TCR-HLA and TCR-CMV co-occurrence with hypergeometric tests, applying a repertoire-size bias correction to TCR pairs. In a later analysis, false discovery rates were estimated by permuting HLA or CMV assignments 20 times. In a later analysis, co-occurring TCRs were grouped using DBSCAN, with TCRdist sequence similarity added in when clustering inside HLA-allele-positive subsets. Co-occurrence clustering excluded repertoires with fewer than 30,000 or more than 120,000 public chains, plus five with anomalous nucleotide sharing. TCRdb took this table from immuneACCESS and kept in-frame rearrangements with V and J called. Such tables lack part of the clones; where checked against another copy, unresolved V genes explain under half of the gap, and the rest is unexplained. Clone size and V and J calls were adopted from that table, with D and trimming inferred from the DNA. Counted in this sample were approximately 160,000 clones; about 65% of them appeared once. The leading ten clones occupy 4% to 5.5% of the sample.

CDR1 GTSNPN and CDR2 SVGIG were looked up in the germline V gene (reference sequence). The CDR3 sequence holds 15 residues, the cysteine and phenylalanine included. The sequence is cut down to CDR3 DNA, 45 bases in frame from base 1. In total, about 650 healthy bone marrow donors made up the cohort. At the time of sampling, every cohort member was nominally healthy, though immune exposures that went unrecorded were likely present. The donor was CMV seropositive and was included in the group of 250 to 300 seropositive cohort members. A peripheral blood sample was provided by each donor, and peripheral blood mononuclear cells were used for TCR beta sequencing. Genomic DNA extraction from the blood cell samples was performed with the Qiagen DNeasy Blood Extraction Kit. This entry is derived from a study of cytomegalovirus exposure and HLA in healthy donors (dated by TCRdb to about 2017). Turning to the overall study: An earlier analysis of several hundred of the donors reported approximately 280 Gb of sequence data and 95 million to 120 million unique TCR beta sequences obtained from about 179 million T cells. An early release covering 550 to 700 HLA-typed donors comprised about 320 gigabases of sequencing data and roughly 86 million unique TCR sequences. The genetic ancestry cluster associated with self-reported Caucasian donors included around 76% of the 300 to 450 genotyped donors. The study aimed to test whether signatures of past pathogen exposure could be identified by cataloging public T cell receptors. Using immunosequencing, the study profiled T cell repertoires from 666 subjects and related those repertoires to cytomegalovirus serostatus. Besides the first cohort of roughly 700 subjects, a separate validation cohort made up of 95 to 150 different subjects was used. High-throughput TCR immunosequencing, statistical association of individual TCRs with disease status, and machine learning were combined to predict cytomegalovirus infection status. A later analysis re-examined previously published TCR beta repertoires from about 670 donors and added high-resolution HLA genotyping to investigate patterns of TCR occurrence. In the later analysis, no new phenotypic data were used to find candidate immune exposures; instead, reliance was placed on TCR beta sequences and their occurrence across donors. An earlier analysis of fewer than 750 of the donors used high-throughput TCR beta sequencing to judge whether each TCR beta V gene segment behaved as functional or pseudogenic. Donor age, sex, ethnicity and CMV serostatus were compiled alongside the repertoire data. Genome-wide SNP genotypes for about 65% of the 666 donors were used in a later genetic analysis, which treated that subset as a discovery cohort. All discovery cohort repertoires had been generated using a single sequencing platform. Class I and class II HLA loci were covered by the typing at four-digit resolution. The number of donors typed differed by locus, with about 629-640 for A, B, C, DRB1 and DQB1, around 500 for DQA1, 606 for DPA1, and under 490 for DPB1. Four to six DR-DQ haplotypes were handled as single units for association and clustering because linkage in the cohort was strong. Among around 400 genotyped donors of the cohort, an average of around 250,000 unique TCR beta nucleotide sequences was sequenced per donor, of which about 19% were non-productive. Results the study describes overall, beyond this receptor: V-gene and J-gene trimming of TCR beta chains was associated with a missense DCLRE1C variant in a later genetic analysis, and the association was replicated in an independent cohort. Correlated functional status among segregating V segments might be attributable to linkage disequilibrium, but an unknown experimental factor could not be ruled out. Over 15 rarely observed V segments, including chromosome 9 orphons, were excluded from the earlier analysis of 550 to 700 of the donors because counts were too low. Because some donors lacked HLA typing at each locus, the association tests relied only on the typed subset. A total of roughly 160 TCR beta chains were listed by the study as associated with cytomegalovirus. Some IMGT-functional V segments, including TRBV6-2 and TRBV6-3, could not be told apart with the 87-base-pair reads, so those segments were excluded. The presence/absence analyses assumed that sequencing depth was roughly uniform across donors, and that assumption may not be true. While some public TCRs were present in many individuals, most TCR sequences turned up only very rarely across donors. Strong co-occurrence of HLA alleles, especially DR and DQ, made assigning TCR associations to individual alleles difficult. In a later analysis, HLA-associated TCR beta chains were found to be more clonally expanded and to have lower generation probabilities than equally common non-associated chains. In a later analysis, most CMV-associated TCR beta chains were found to appear HLA-restricted, with HLA associations seemingly driven largely by CMV exposure. A cluster of highly shared sequence variants was judged likely to be a technical artifact of the sequencing pipeline. A later analysis associated 16,951 TCR beta sequences with specific HLA alleles at a false discovery rate of 0.05. The classifier was reported to diagnose cytomegalovirus status with high specificity and sensitivity in both the original cohort and the validation cohort. For the cohort, immune exposure information was limited to CMV serostatus. A further reported finding was that TCR beta sequences accurately predicted the HLA-A and HLA-B alleles for most subjects in the first cohort. Several of the top co-occurrence clusters appeared to be linked to parvovirus B19, influenza, CMV and Epstein-Barr virus, according to a later analysis. Compared with the roughly 670-donor mean, donors in an Asian-associated ancestry cluster had fewer N-insertions in productive TCRs, according to a later genetic analysis. It was suggested by the authors that the approach could potentially be generalized to other disease states and immunological phenotypes. According to a later analysis, TCR association rates differed among HLA loci, with DRB1 alleles showing the most associated TCRs and HLA-C alleles showing the fewest. This cohort had only TCR beta chains sequenced, and the lack of alpha or paired-chain data limited which features could be detected. In vitro tests confirmed that a few of the cytomegalovirus-associated TCR beta chains recognize cytomegalovirus antigens. Broadly in line with IMGT annotations, most TCR beta V segments showed up in productive rearrangements about 87% or about 30% of the time in an earlier analysis of 587 of the donors.

The receptor chain draws on TRBV30 and TRBJ2-5; 10 middle bases align to TRBD1. The J call may be incorrect, as the DNA end agrees better with TRBJ2-7. The sequencing sample was made of PBMCs. This sequence was found in a woman aged 18-29 years in good health and CMV-seropositive. The bases are TGTGCCTGGAGTCCGGGGACAGGGGCCCGCCACGAGCAGTACTTC. Translation gives CAWSPGTGARHEQYF.